Listed here are 10 T cell receptor beta chains from one sample, sequenced in a study of early T cells in non-severe SARS-CoV-2 infection. MiXCR was run by TCRdb on the 5' RACE reads, yielding one entry per CDR3 protein. The sample includes tens of thousands of distinct CDR3 sequences, approximately 16% of them seen just once. The material was whole blood, obtained at baseline. The receptors were gathered from an adult who was a healthcare worker with PCR-confirmed SARS-CoV-2 infection or an uninfected control (not recorded which).

This clonotype was counted many times. The chain is built from TRBV20-1 and TRBJ2-3, with TRBD2 identical over 10 bases. The length of the CDR3 is 16 residues. The germline V gene encodes CDR1 DFQATT and CDR2 SNEGSKA (reference sequence). Trimming at V came to 4 bases and at J to 4 bases, leaving 11 bases not matched to a gene. This chain's CDR3 is CSAMGISGRAADTQYF. As DNA, the CDR3 is TGCAGTGCTATGGGAATCAGCGGGAGGGCCGCAGATACGCAGTATTTT.

The rearrangement uses TRBV27 and TRBJ2-1; D may match TRBD1 or TRBD2 (5 bases each). CDR3 length equals 16 residues. V was cut by 5 bases and J by 9 bases, with 23 bases left in between. The germline V gene has CDR1 MNHEY and CDR2 SMNVEV (reference sequence). The CDR3 is CASSTRDQYGVGEQFF. The CDR3 DNA sequence: TGTGCCAGCAGTACACGGGACCAATATGGAGTGGGTGAGCAGTTCTTC.

This clonotype appeared a few times. The chain joins TRBV29-1 to TRBJ1-1, with D hard to call. Per germline, CDR1 SQVTM and CDR2 ANQGSEA. The CDR3 consists of 12 residues. Trimming left V 7 bases short and J 1 base short, with 10 bases between. CDR3 sequence: CSAGEGNTEAFF. The DNA of the CDR3 is TGCAGCGCCGGGGAGGGGAACACTGAAGCTTTCTTT.

This clonotype was seen a few times. The rearrangement uses TRBV12-3 or TRBV12-4 and TRBJ2-3; D call uncertain. This CDR3 region has 12 residues. The germline V and J ends were trimmed by 6 bases and 4 bases, with 8 bases remaining between them. CDR3 sequence (DNA): TGTGCCAGCAGCTACAGCGCAGATACGCAGTATTTT. Translating it yields CASSYSADTQYF.

The table lists this clonotype with many counts. The chain couples TRBV28 to TRBJ2-2; D remains unclear. This CDR3 is 12 amino acids long. The V end lost 5 bases, the J end lost 6 bases, and 7 bases lay between the germline ends. Germline CDR1 is MDHEN and CDR2 is SYDVKM. CDR3 bases: TGTGCCAGCAGTCCCCTGGCCGGGGAGCTGTTTTTT. Translating it yields CASSPLAGELFF.

The chain couples TRBV6-5 to TRBJ1-1; D might be TRBD1 (6 bases). V dropped 5 bases and J dropped 7 bases, with 17 bases sitting between them. Germline-derived CDR1 and CDR2 are MNHEY and SVGAGI. The CDR3 runs 14 residues. CDR3 residues: CASSLGQTSHEAFF. CDR3 sequence (DNA): TGTGCCAGCAGTCTAGGACAGACTAGTCATGAAGCTTTCTTT.

This clonotype has only a few counts. The chain's CDR3 is CASRNPGGPEEKLFF. CDR3 DNA: TGTGCCAGCAGAAACCCTGGTGGACCAGAGGAAAAACTGTTTTTT. The rearrangement uses TRBV6-5 and TRBJ1-4; D unresolved. CDR1 MNHEY and CDR2 SVGAGI come from the germline V gene. V was shortened by 6 bases and J by 8 bases, with 19 bases between the two germline ends. CDR3 length: 15 amino acids.

This clonotype was picked up a small number of times. The rearrangement uses TRBV29-1 and TRBJ1-2; D might be TRBD1 (5 bases). The CDR3 sequence is 12 residues long. Between the trimmed V and J ends, which lost 7 bases and 8 bases, there was a span of 17 bases. Looked up from germline, CDR1 is SQVTM and CDR2 is ANQGSEA. CDR3: CSARRQGWGYTF. The DNA of the CDR3 is TGCAGCGCCAGGCGCCAGGGTTGGGGCTACACCTTC.

This clonotype was observed a handful of times. The genes are TRBV12-3 or TRBV12-4 and TRBJ2-1, with D hard to call. CDR3 length: 13 residues. Trimming took 0 bases from V and 13 from J, leaving 13 bases between them. The CDR3 sequence: CASSLADTFLQFF. The DNA for the CDR3 is TGTGCCAGCAGTTTAGCGGATACTTTTCTTCAGTTCTTC.

This clonotype was seen only a few times. One end of the junction fails to match germline, which may point to a read error. The rearrangement joins TRBV11-2 to TRBJ2-1; the match to TRBD2 covers 11 bases. CDR1 and CDR2 (germline): SGHAT, FQNNGV. CDR3 length equals 15 residues. The CDR3 coding sequence is TGTACCAGCAGCTTAGGGACTAGCGGTTACAATGAGCAGTTCTTC. As protein: CTSSLGTSGYNEQFF.